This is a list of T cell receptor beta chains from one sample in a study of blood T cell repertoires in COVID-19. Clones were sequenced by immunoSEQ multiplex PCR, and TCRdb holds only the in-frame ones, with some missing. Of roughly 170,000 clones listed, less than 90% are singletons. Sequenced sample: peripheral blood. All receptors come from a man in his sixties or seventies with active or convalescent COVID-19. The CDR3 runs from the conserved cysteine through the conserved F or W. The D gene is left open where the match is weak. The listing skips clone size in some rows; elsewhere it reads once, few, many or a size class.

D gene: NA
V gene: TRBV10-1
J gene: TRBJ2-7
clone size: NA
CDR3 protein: CASSRSGSYEQYF
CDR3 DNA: TGCGCCAGCAGTAGAAGCGGCTCCTACGAGCAGTACTTC

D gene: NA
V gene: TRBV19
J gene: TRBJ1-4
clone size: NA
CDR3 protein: CASRHDDPSNEKLFF
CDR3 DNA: TGTGCCTCTCGACATGACGATCCTTCAAATGAAAAACTGTTTTTT

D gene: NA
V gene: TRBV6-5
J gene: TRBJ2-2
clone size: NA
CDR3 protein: CASTDAGSGELFF
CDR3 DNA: TGTGCCAGCACCGACGCCGGGTCCGGGGAGCTGTTTTTT

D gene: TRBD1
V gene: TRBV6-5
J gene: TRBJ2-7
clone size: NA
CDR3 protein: CASRRAGTGGEQYF
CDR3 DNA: TGTGCCAGCAGGAGAGCGGGGACAGGGGGCGAGCAGTACTTC

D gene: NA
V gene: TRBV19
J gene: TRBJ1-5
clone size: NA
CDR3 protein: CASNRQENQPQHF
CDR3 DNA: TGTGCCAGTAACCGACAGGAAAATCAGCCCCAGCATTTT

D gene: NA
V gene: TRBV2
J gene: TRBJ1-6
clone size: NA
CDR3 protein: CARGAIPGPNPSYSPLHF
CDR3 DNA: TGTGCCAGGGGGGCTATTCCGGGACCCAATCCCTCATATTCACCCCTCCACTTT

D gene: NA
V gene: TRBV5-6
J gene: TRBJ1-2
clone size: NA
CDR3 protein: CASSLRDNYGYTF
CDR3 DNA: TGTGCCAGCAGCTTAAGGGACAATTATGGCTACACCTTC

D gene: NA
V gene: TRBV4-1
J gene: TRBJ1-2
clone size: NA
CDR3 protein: CASSPQTGTHYGYTF
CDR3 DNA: TGCGCCAGCAGCCCCCAAACCGGGACTCACTATGGCTACACCTTC

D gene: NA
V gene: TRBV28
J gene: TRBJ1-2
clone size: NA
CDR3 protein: CASSLVSWAGDLRGYTF
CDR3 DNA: TGTGCCAGCAGTTTAGTCTCTTGGGCAGGGGATTTGCGAGGCTACACCTTC

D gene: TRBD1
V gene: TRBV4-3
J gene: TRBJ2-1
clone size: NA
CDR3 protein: CASSQGGGAGSYNEQFF
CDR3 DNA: TGCGCCAGCAGCCAAGGAGGGGGCGCGGGCTCCTACAATGAGCAGTTCTTC

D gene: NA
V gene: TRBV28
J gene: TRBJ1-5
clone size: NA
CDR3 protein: CASMTGPTQPQHF
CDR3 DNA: TGTGCCAGCATGACAGGCCCCACTCAGCCCCAGCATTTT

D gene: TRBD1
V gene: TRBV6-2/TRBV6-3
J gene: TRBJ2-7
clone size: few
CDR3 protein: CASSNRGPHEQYF
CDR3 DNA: TGTGCCAGCAGTAACAGGGGGCCCCACGAGCAGTACTTC

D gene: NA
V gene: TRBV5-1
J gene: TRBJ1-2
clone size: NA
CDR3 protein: CASSLGGPSNYGYTF
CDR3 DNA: TGCGCCAGCAGCTTGGGGGGCCCCTCTAACTATGGCTACACCTTC

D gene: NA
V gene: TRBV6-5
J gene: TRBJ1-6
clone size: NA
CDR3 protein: CASFSGGVAPLHF
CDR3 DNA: TGTGCCAGCTTCTCGGGGGGGGTGGCACCCCTCCACTTT

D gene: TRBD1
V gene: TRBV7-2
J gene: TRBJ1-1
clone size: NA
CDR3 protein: CASIKQGAPSTEAFF
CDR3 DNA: TGTGCCAGCATCAAACAGGGGGCGCCGAGCACTGAAGCTTTCTTT

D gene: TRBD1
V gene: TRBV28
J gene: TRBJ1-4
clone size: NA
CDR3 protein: CASSSPGQTNEKLFF
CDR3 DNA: TGTGCCAGCAGTTCCCCGGGACAGACTAATGAAAAACTGTTTTTT

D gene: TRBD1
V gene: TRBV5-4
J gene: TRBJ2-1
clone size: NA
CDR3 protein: CASSFVTGTGYGEQFF
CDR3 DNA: TGTGCCAGCAGCTTCGTAACCGGGACAGGGTACGGTGAGCAGTTCTTC

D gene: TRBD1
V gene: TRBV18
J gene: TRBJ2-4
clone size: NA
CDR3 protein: CASSNRGQENIQYF
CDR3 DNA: TGTGCCAGCTCAAACAGGGGGCAGGAAAACATTCAGTACTTC

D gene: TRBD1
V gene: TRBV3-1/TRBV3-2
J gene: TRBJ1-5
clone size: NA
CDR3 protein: CASSQDIRGPQPQHF
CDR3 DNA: TGTGCCAGCAGCCAAGATATCAGGGGGCCTCAGCCCCAGCATTTT

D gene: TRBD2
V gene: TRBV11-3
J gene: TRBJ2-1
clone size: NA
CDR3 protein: CASSHTRTSGRAGRGNEQFF
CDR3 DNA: TGTGCCAGCAGCCACACACGGACTAGCGGGAGGGCCGGCCGGGGAAATGAGCAGTTCTTC

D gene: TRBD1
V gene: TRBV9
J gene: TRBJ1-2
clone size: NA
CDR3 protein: CASSRDRNYGYTF
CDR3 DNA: TGTGCCAGCAGCCGGGACAGAAACTATGGCTACACCTTC

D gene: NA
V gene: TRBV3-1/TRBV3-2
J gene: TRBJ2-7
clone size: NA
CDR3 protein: CASSHGAGFPTYEQYF
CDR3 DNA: TGTGCCAGCAGCCATGGTGCAGGGTTTCCGACCTACGAGCAGTACTTC

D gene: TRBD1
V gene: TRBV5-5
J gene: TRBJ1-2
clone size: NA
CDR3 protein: CASSAAGGHYGYTF
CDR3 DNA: TGTGCCAGCAGCGCCGCAGGGGGCCACTATGGCTACACCTTC

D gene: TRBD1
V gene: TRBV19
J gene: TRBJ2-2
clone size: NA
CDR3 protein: CASSIQGNRVAGGTGELFF
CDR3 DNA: TGTGCCAGTAGTATACAGGGAAATCGGGTGGCAGGGGGCACCGGGGAGCTGTTTTTT

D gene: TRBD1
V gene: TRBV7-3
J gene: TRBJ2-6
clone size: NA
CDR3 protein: CASSEGTGGAGANVLTF
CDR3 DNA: TGTGCCAGCAGTGAAGGGACAGGGGGCGCTGGGGCCAACGTCCTGACTTTC

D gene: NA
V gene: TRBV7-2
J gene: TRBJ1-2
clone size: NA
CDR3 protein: CASSRGIPQGGYTF
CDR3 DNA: TGTGCCAGCAGCAGAGGCATACCCCAGGGCGGCTACACCTTC

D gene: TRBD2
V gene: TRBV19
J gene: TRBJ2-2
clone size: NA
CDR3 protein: CASATSGNTGELFF
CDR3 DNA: TGTGCCAGCGCGACTAGCGGGAACACCGGGGAGCTGTTTTTT

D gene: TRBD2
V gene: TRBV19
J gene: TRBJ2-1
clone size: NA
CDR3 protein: CASSISGLAGGRSYNEQFF
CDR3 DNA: TGTGCCAGTAGTATATCGGGACTAGCGGGAGGGCGGTCCTACAATGAGCAGTTCTTC